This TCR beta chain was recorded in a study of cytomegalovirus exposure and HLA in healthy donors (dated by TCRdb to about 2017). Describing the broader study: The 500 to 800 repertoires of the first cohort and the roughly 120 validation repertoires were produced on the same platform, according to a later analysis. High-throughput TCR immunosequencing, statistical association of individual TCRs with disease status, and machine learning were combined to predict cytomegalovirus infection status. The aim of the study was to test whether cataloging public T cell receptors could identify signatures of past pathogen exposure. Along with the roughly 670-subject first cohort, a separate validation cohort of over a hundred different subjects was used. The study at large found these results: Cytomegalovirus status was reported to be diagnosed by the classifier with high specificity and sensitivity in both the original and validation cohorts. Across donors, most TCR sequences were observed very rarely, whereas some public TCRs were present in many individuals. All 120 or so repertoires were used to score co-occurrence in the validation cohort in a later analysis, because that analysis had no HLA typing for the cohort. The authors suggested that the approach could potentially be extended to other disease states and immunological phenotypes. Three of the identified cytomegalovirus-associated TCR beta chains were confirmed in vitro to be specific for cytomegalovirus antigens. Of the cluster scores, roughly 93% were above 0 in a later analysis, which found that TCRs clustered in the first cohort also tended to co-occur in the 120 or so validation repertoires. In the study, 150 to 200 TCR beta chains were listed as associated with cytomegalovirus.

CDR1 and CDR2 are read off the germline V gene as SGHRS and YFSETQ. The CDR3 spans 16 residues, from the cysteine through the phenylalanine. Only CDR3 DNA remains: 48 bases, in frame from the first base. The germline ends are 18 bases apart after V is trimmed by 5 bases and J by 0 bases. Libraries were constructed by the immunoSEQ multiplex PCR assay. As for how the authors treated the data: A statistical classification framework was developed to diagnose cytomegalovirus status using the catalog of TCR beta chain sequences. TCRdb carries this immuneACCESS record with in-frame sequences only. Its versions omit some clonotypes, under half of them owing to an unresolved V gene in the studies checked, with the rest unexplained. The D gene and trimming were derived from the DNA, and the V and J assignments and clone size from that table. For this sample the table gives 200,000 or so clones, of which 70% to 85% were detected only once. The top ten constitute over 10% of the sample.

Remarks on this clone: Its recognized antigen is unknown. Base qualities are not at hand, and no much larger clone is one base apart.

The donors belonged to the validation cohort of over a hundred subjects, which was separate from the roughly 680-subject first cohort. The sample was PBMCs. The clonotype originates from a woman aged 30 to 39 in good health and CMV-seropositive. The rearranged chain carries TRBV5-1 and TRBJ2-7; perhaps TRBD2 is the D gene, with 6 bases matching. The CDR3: CASRPQAAGPSYEQYF. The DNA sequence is TGCGCCAGCAGACCTCAGGCGGCGGGACCCTCCTACGAGCAGTACTTC.